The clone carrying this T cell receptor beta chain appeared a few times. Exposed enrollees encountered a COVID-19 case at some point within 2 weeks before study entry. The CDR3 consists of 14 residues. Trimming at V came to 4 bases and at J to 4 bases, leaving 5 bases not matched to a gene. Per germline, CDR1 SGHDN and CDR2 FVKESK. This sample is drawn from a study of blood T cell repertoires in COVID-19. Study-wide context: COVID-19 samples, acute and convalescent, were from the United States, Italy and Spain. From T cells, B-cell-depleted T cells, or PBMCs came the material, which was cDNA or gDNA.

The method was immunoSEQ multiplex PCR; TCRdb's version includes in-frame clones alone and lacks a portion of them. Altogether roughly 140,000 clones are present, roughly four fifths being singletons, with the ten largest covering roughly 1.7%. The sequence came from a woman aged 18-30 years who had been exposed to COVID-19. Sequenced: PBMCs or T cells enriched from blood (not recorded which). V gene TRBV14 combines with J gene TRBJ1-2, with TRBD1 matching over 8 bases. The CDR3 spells CASSPRDRLYGYTF. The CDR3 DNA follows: TGTGCCAGCAGCCCCCGGGACAGGCTCTATGGCTACACCTTC.